A single sample is the source of the 15 T cell receptor beta chains below, sequenced in a study of blood T cell repertoires in COVID-19. The protocol was immunoSEQ multiplex PCR, while the TCRdb copy is restricted to in-frame clones and leaves out a portion. This table has 50,000 or so clones, under 95% appearing once. Material for sequencing was peripheral blood. These receptors all stem from a human donor in a cohort sampled during active COVID-19.

The chain has TRBV2 and TRBJ2-1; 11 positions agree with TRBD2. CDR3 length equals 18 residues. The ends lost 2 bases at V and 9 bases at J; junction bases unmatched: 15. Germline V gives CDR1 SNHLY, CDR2 FYNNEI. CDR3 DNA sequence: TGTGCCAGCAGTGAATTTGCTAGCGGGAGGTCCCATGCGATTGAGCAGTTCTTC. Amino acid sequence: CASSEFASGRSHAIEQFF.

The chain links TRBV7-9 to TRBJ1-3; a weak D match, TRBD1 (6 bases). Germline V CDR1 and CDR2: SEHNR, FQNEAQ (reference sequence). The germline V and J ends were trimmed by 1 base and 0 bases, with 19 bases remaining between them. CDR3 length: 19 amino acids. CDR3 coding DNA: TGTGCCAGCAGCTTAGAAGCTTTAACGGGACATCACTCTGGAAACACCATATATTTT. Amino acid sequence: CASSLEALTGHHSGNTIYF.

This clone was recorded a few times. The genes are TRBV2 and TRBJ2-7, with 8 positions matching TRBD1. Germline loops: CDR1 SNHLY, CDR2 FYNNEI. The junction had 4 bases not matched to a gene; V was cut back by 6 bases and J by 0 bases. The CDR3 runs 14 residues. CDR3 nucleotide sequence: TGTGCCAGCAGGCGGGACAGGAGCTCCTACGAGCAGTACGTC. Translating it yields CASRRDRSSYEQYV.

V gene TRBV3-1 (or the pseudogene TRBV3-2) combines with J gene TRBJ1-2; D is perhaps TRBD1 (5 bases). Germline CDR1 is LGHDT and CDR2 is YNNKEL (reference sequence). Between the trimmed V and J ends, which lost 5 bases and 3 bases, there was a span of 10 bases. This CDR3 is built from 13 residues. The CDR3 region has the DNA TGTGCCAGCAGCTACCAGGGTGACTATGGCTACACCTTC. Its protein is CASSYQGDYGYTF.

This chain uses TRBV19 with TRBJ1-1, with 8 bases that match TRBD1. The CDR3 sequence is 15 residues long. Per the germline V gene, CDR1 is LNHDA and CDR2 is SQIVND (reference sequence). J lost 6 bases, V lost 7 bases, and 13 bases had no gene match. The DNA for the CDR3 is TGTGCCAGTACTAAATTTGACAGGGGAAGTGCTGAAGCTTTCTTT. Its protein is CASTKFDRGSAEAFF.

The chain carries TRBV5-4 and TRBJ1-2; tentative D call: TRBD1 (6 bases). Germline CDR1 reads SGHNT; CDR2 reads YYREEE (reference sequence). Between the trimmed V and J ends, which lost 4 bases and 3 bases, there was a span of 13 bases. The CDR3 contains 14 residues. Here the CDR3 DNA reads TGTGCCAGCAGCGGCAGGGGCCCGTACTATGGCTACACCTTC. Its protein product is CASSGRGPYYGYTF.

V usage is TRBV5-4 and J usage is TRBJ1-6; D unclear. Per the germline V gene, CDR1 is SGHNT and CDR2 is YYREEE (reference sequence). The CDR3 is 14 residues long. V was clipped by 3 bases and J by 5 bases, with 9 bases between them. CDR3 in DNA: TGTGCCAGCAGCTCCCGGGTCGATAATTCACCCCTCCACTTT. Its translation is CASSSRVDNSPLHF.

V and J are TRBV24-1 and TRBJ1-2, with D tentatively TRBD1 (5 bases). This CDR3 has 12 residues. Trimming took 7 bases from V and 7 from J, leaving 12 bases between them. From germline, CDR1 is KGHDR and CDR2 SFDVKD. The CDR3 nucleotides read TGTGCCACCAGGGCAGGGATAGGTGGCTACACCTTC. This codes for CATRAGIGGYTF.

This clone was counted once. This rearrangement joins TRBV6-6 to TRBJ1-1; the D gene is possibly TRBD1 (5 bases). The ends were cut back, 5 bases at V and 0 bases at J, with 10 bases in the middle. Looked up from germline, CDR1 is MNHNY and CDR2 is SVGAGI (reference sequence). The CDR3 runs to 14 residues. CDR3 in DNA: TGTGCCAGCAGTGACAAGACAGTGAACACTGAAGCTTTCTTT. Its protein product is CASSDKTVNTEAFF.

CDR3: CSRQGAYEQYF. CDR3 DNA: TGCAGTAGACAGGGGGCTTACGAGCAGTACTTC. The chain links TRBV20-1 to TRBJ2-7; 10 nucleotides align to TRBD1. The V and J ends lost 8 bases and 4 bases, in that order; junction bases with no gene match: 2. The CDR3 contains 11 residues. The germline CDR1 and CDR2 sequences are DFQATT and SNEGSKA (reference sequence).

V is TRBV4-1 and J is TRBJ1-3; D unresolved. Germline V lookup: CDR1 MGHRA, CDR2 YSYEKL. With 0 bases removed from V and 0 bases from J, the gap between germline ends came to 9 bases. The CDR3 consists of 16 residues. The CDR3 protein is CASSQESVNSGNTIYF. The CDR3 nucleotides are TGCGCCAGCAGCCAAGAGAGCGTTAACTCTGGAAACACCATATATTTT.

V and J are TRBV2 and TRBJ1-4; 7 bases line up with TRBD1. In germline, CDR1 is SNHLY, CDR2 FYNNEI. V lost 6 bases, J lost 6 bases, and 7 bases stayed unmatched. The CDR3 extends over 14 amino acids. CDR3 DNA sequence: TGTGCCAGCAGGCCCCGGGACAGCGATGAAAAACTGTTTTTT. This encodes CASRPRDSDEKLFF.

This chain joins TRBV19 and TRBJ1-1; 9 nucleotides align to TRBD1. Germline loops: CDR1 LNHDA, CDR2 SQIVND (reference sequence). CDR3 size: 16 residues. V dropped 4 bases and J dropped 4; count of bases not matched to a gene: 10. The CDR3 loop reads CASSSPRDRVSTEAFF. CDR3 nucleotides: TGTGCCAGTAGTAGCCCGCGGGACAGGGTTTCCACTGAAGCTTTCTTT.

This rearrangement joins TRBV10-3 to TRBJ2-7; TRBD1 aligns across 9 bases. CDR3 length: 11 amino acids. The germline V gene has CDR1 ENHRY and CDR2 SYGVKD. The CDR3 sequence: CGDRDTYEQYV. CDR3 coding DNA: TGTGGGGACAGGGACACCTACGAGCAGTACGTC.

The genes are TRBV19 and TRBJ1-1; D unclear. CDR1 and CDR2 from the germline V gene are LNHDA and SQIVND (reference sequence). The CDR3 loop spans 14 amino acids. Deletions cut 3 bases from V and 3 bases from J, with 11 bases between. CDR3 amino acids: CASSIGRRDTEAFF. In DNA, the CDR3 is TGTGCCAGTAGTATTGGCAGGCGGGACACTGAAGCTTTCTTT.